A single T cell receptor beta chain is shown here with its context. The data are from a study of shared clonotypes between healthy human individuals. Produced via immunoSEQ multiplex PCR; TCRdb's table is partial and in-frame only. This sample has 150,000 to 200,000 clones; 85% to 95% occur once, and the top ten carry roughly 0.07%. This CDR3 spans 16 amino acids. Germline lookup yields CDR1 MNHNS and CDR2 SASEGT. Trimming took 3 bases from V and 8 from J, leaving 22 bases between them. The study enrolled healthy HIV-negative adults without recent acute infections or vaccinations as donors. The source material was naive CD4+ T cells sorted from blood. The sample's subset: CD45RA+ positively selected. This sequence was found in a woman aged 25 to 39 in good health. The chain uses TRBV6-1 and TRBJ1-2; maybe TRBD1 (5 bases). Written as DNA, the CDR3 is TGTGCCAGCAGTGAGATAGGTGCCGGGACCCTGAACGGCTACACCTTC. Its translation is CASSEIGAGTLNGYTF.